This TCR beta chain was observed in a study of metastatic and nonmetastatic thyroid tumors. Nobody among the patients had been given any treatment before thyroid surgery. Germline V lookup: CDR1 SEHNR, CDR2 FQNEAQ (reference sequence). The CDR3 runs to 15 residues. Trimming took off 1 base at V and 4 bases at J, with 13 bases between the two ends. TCRdb re-called clones via MiXCR from the PCR reads. The data contain about 14,000 clones, approximately 3.9% of them singletons. This chain uses TRBV7-9 with TRBJ1-2, with D unresolved. Sequencing was done on a sample of tumor tissue. The clonotype was recovered from a female donor with papillary thyroid cancer or a benign thyroid nodule (not recorded which). Some clones in this sample may be carry-over from other donors' samples. CDR3: CASSLGSRGSYGYTF. CDR3 coding DNA: TGTGCCAGCAGCTTAGGCAGTAGAGGATCCTATGGCTACACCTTC. Variable domain in full (rest from reference TRBV7-9 and TRBJ1-2): DTGVSQNPRHKITKRGQNVTFRCDPISEHNRLYWYRQTLGQGPEFLTYFQNEAQLEKSRLLSDRFSAERPKGSFSTLEIQRTEQGDSAMYLCASSLGSRGSYGYTFGSGTRLTVV.